The source of this T cell receptor beta chain is a study of identical twins. Notes on the study in general: Zero-insertion analyses were open to partial confounding by invariant MAIT and iNKT cells.

This clonotype was observed a handful of times. Its antigen remains unidentified. One entry per CDR3 protein results from TCRdb running MiXCR on the 5' RACE reads. Of hundreds of thousands of distinct CDR3 sequences detected, around a sixth appear once; the ten largest clones hold over 10%. V was shortened by 0 bases and J by 5 bases, with 14 bases between the two germline ends. Germline CDR1 reads SGHRS; CDR2 reads YFSETQ. CDR3 length: 15 amino acids. The sample also formed part of further work on T cells expressing NK-cell markers.

Sequenced input: PBMCs. The chain links TRBV5-1 to TRBJ2-5, with D possibly being TRBD2 (6 bases). This sequence was found in a woman aged 18-29 years in good health. CDR3: CASSLGFSGLETQYF. CDR3 DNA: TGCGCCAGCAGCTTGGGGTTTAGCGGTTTGGAGACCCAGTACTTC.